The clone carrying this T cell receptor beta chain was seen more than once but under ten times. Its antigen is as yet unknown. These data are taken from a study of cytomegalovirus exposure and HLA in healthy donors. Study-level points and caveats: Based on reports, TCR beta sequences accurately predicted HLA-A and HLA-B alleles for most subjects.

PCR amplification relied on 60 Vbeta primers (plus 13 Jbeta primers). Generated by immunoSEQ multiplex PCR, the TCRdb table keeps only in-frame clones and is missing some. Counted here are 130,000 or so clones, around 74% occurring once; the ten biggest clones make up 4.3%. The V gene end was trimmed by 0 bases and the J gene end by 5 bases; junction bases not matched to a gene: 4. Germline CDR1 is SGHNT and CDR2 is YYREEE (reference sequence). The CDR3 is 15 residues long. Donors counted as nominally healthy when sampled, yet unrecorded immune exposures were likely. V and J are TRBV5-4 and TRBJ2-3; the match to TRBD2 covers 9 bases. The TCR was taken from a man aged 18 to 30 in good health and CMV-seropositive. Sequencing was carried out using PBMCs. The DNA of the CDR3 is TGTGCCAGCAGCTTGGACAGCGGGGGGAGAGATACGCAGTATTTT. It codes for CASSLDSGGRDTQYF.